This is a list of T cell receptor beta chains from one sample in a study of T cell responses to AZD1222 COVID-19 vaccine. Sequencing was performed with immunoSEQ multiplex PCR; in TCRdb, only in-frame clones are kept and a portion is missing. The table lists over 90,000 clones, 90% of them singletons. The sequenced sample was peripheral blood, obtained on day 0 of AZD1222 vaccination. Receptor source: an adult in good health. Each CDR3 is given with its conserved first and last residue. D genes are given only for firm matches. Size values are once, few and many counts, or a class for expanded clones, and some rows have none.

DNA: TGTGCCAGCAGCCAAGAAAGTGTGGGACTAGCGGGGGGGCGGGATACGCAGTATTTT
CDR3: CASSQESVGLAGGRDTQYF
D: TRBD2
size: .
V: TRBV3-1/TRBV3-2
J: TRBJ2-3

DNA: TGTGCCAGCAGTTTATATGGCCGCGAGCAGTACTTC
CDR3: CASSLYGREQYF
D: .
size: .
V: TRBV28
J: TRBJ2-7

DNA: TGCGCCAGCAGCTCACAGGGGACTGGGAATTCACCCCTCCACTTT
CDR3: CASSSQGTGNSPLHF
D: TRBD1
size: .
V: TRBV5-1
J: TRBJ1-6

DNA: TGCAGCGTTGTAGGGACAGGGGCATCATACGAGCAGTACTTC
CDR3: CSVVGTGASYEQYF
D: TRBD1
size: .
V: TRBV29-1
J: TRBJ2-7

DNA: TGTGCCAGCAGCCCCCGAGGGAGGGGGCACAATCAGCCCCAGCATTTT
CDR3: CASSPRGRGHNQPQHF
D: TRBD1
size: .
V: TRBV7-2
J: TRBJ1-5

DNA: TGTGCCAGCAGTGAATCCTCCGTGCTGTTTTTT
CDR3: CASSESSVLFF
D: .
size: once
V: TRBV25-1
J: TRBJ2-2

DNA: TGTGCCAGCAGCTTCCGGGACGGCTATGGCTACACCTTC
CDR3: CASSFRDGYGYTF
D: .
size: .
V: TRBV7-9
J: TRBJ1-2

DNA: TGTGCCAGCAGGCGAGGGGTGGGCAATCAGCCCCAGCATTTT
CDR3: CASRRGVGNQPQHF
D: .
size: .
V: TRBV6-5
J: TRBJ1-5

DNA: TGTGCCAGCAGGGGGGGGCACACTGAAGCTTTCTTT
CDR3: CASRGGHTEAFF
D: .
size: medium-sized
V: TRBV6-5
J: TRBJ1-1

DNA: TGTGCCAGCTCACCGGGGCTCCCTGGAAACACCATATATTTT
CDR3: CASSPGLPGNTIYF
D: .
size: .
V: TRBV18
J: TRBJ1-3

DNA: TGTGCCAGCACCCGCGGGGGGCGGCACTACGAGCAGTACTTC
CDR3: CASTRGGRHYEQYF
D: TRBD2
size: .
V: TRBV28
J: TRBJ2-7

DNA: TGCGCCAGCAGCCCGTGGTGGCCGGAAAGCACAGATACGCAGTATTTT
CDR3: CASSPWWPESTDTQYF
D: .
size: once
V: TRBV4-1
J: TRBJ2-3

DNA: TGCAGCGTTGCCGGCAGCAGGAACACTGAAGCTTTCTTT
CDR3: CSVAGSRNTEAFF
D: .
size: .
V: TRBV29-1
J: TRBJ1-1

DNA: TGTGCCAGCAGTTTGGAGGGACGAAGCGAGCAGTACTTC
CDR3: CASSLEGRSEQYF
D: .
size: .
V: TRBV12-3/TRBV12-4
J: TRBJ2-7

DNA: TGTGCCAGCAGCTTAGATAGCAATCAGCCCCAGCATTTT
CDR3: CASSLDSNQPQHF
D: .
size: few
V: TRBV7-8
J: TRBJ1-5

DNA: TGTGCCAGCAGCCAGGGGAGTAGCGGGGGGCTGGAGACCCAGTACTTC
CDR3: CASSQGSSGGLETQYF
D: TRBD2
size: .
V: TRBV3-1/TRBV3-2
J: TRBJ2-5

DNA: TGTGCCAGCAGTGACAGGTGGGACTATGGCTACACCTTC
CDR3: CASSDRWDYGYTF
D: .
size: few
V: TRBV7-2
J: TRBJ1-2

DNA: TGTGCCAGCAGCGTCACAGGGGGCCCTCCTTATTCTGGAAACACCATATATTTT
CDR3: CASSVTGGPPYSGNTIYF
D: TRBD1
size: .
V: TRBV9
J: TRBJ1-3

DNA: TGCGCCAGCAGCAGCGCGGGGATGAACACTGAAGCTTTCTTT
CDR3: CASSSAGMNTEAFF
D: .
size: .
V: TRBV5-1
J: TRBJ1-1

DNA: TGTGCCAGCAGTGACCGGCAGGGGGGTTCACCCCTCCACTTT
CDR3: CASSDRQGGSPLHF
D: TRBD1
size: few
V: TRBV2
J: TRBJ1-6

DNA: TGTGCCAGCAGTTTAGGCGTAGGGGGCCAGAACACTGAAGCTTTCTTT
CDR3: CASSLGVGGQNTEAFF
D: TRBD1
size: .
V: TRBV27
J: TRBJ1-1

DNA: TGCGCCTCCCGTCGAGGGGACTCAGCTAACTATGGCTACACCTTC
CDR3: CASRRGDSANYGYTF
D: .
size: .
V: TRBV4-3
J: TRBJ1-2

DNA: TGCGCCAGCAGCTCGGACAGGGGGTCGGGATCACCCCTCCACTTT
CDR3: CASSSDRGSGSPLHF
D: TRBD1
size: .
V: TRBV5-1
J: TRBJ1-6

DNA: TGTGCCAGCGGGTTGACAGGGGGCGAATACAATGAGCAGTTCTTC
CDR3: CASGLTGGEYNEQFF
D: TRBD1
size: .
V: TRBV7-3
J: TRBJ2-1

DNA: TGTGCCAGCAGTTCGAACACACTCTCCTACAATGAGCAGTTCTTC
CDR3: CASSSNTLSYNEQFF
D: .
size: .
V: TRBV25-1
J: TRBJ2-1

DNA: TGCGCCAGCAAGGGGACTAGGTCGGCAGATACGCAGTATTTT
CDR3: CASKGTRSADTQYF
D: TRBD2
size: .
V: TRBV10-2
J: TRBJ2-3

DNA: TGTGCCAGTACCGCAGGGGGTTATCAGCCCCAGCATTTT
CDR3: CASTAGGYQPQHF
D: TRBD1
size: .
V: TRBV19
J: TRBJ1-5

DNA: TGTGCCAGCAGCCCCTCTATACCGACTAGCTTCTTC
CDR3: CASSPSIPTSFF
D: TRBD2
size: .
V: TRBV7-9
J: TRBJ2-1

DNA: TGCAGCGTTGTCACAGGCGGTCACTCTGGAAACACCATATATTTT
CDR3: CSVVTGGHSGNTIYF
D: .
size: .
V: TRBV29-1
J: TRBJ1-3